This passage covers 21 T cell receptor beta chains from one sample sequenced in a study of shared clonotypes between healthy human individuals. Naive CD8 cells were CD45RO-negative, positively selected for CCR7, excluding terminally differentiated effector memory CD45RA+ cells. Profiled with immunoSEQ multiplex PCR; TCRdb holds only in-frame clones, not every one. The sample has over 800,000 clones; nearly 95% are singletons. Source material: naive CD8+ T cells sorted from blood. These receptor sequences come from a man aged 25-45 years in good health.

This clone was counted a single time. The chain couples TRBV7-9 to TRBJ2-7; 11 bases are a match to TRBD1. Trimming took 1 base from V and 2 from J; bases not matched to a gene: 1. Germline CDR1 is SEHNR and CDR2 is FQNEAQ (reference sequence). This CDR3 region has 15 residues. The CDR3 nucleotides are TGTGCCAGCAGCTTAGAGGGACAGGGGGCCTACGAGCAGTACTTC. Its protein product is CASSLEGQGAYEQYF.

The genes are TRBV7-6 and TRBJ1-3; D is perhaps TRBD1 (5 bases). Trimming stripped 8 bases from V and 1 base from J, with 18 bases between. The CDR3 consists of 16 residues. CDR1 is SGHVS, CDR2 FNYEAQ, per germline. CDR3 nucleotide sequence: TGTGCCAGCGGGGGATCCGGGACGGAGTCTGGAAACACCATATATTTT. It codes for CASGGSGTESGNTIYF.

This rearrangement joins TRBV10-3 to TRBJ1-5, with D tentatively TRBD1 (6 bases). Trimming removed 2 bases from V and 1 base from J, with 9 bases in between. The CDR3 runs 15 residues. Germline loops: CDR1 ENHRY, CDR2 SYGVKD. The CDR3 reads CAISEGGQSNQPQHF. The DNA of the CDR3 is TGTGCCATCAGTGAGGGGGGACAAAGCAATCAGCCCCAGCATTTT.

The J gene is TRBJ2-7, the V gene TRBV7-6; D gene uncertain. Looked up from germline, CDR1 is SGHVS and CDR2 is FNYEAQ. The CDR3 is 12 residues long. V was shortened by 5 bases and J by 2 bases, with 7 bases between the two germline ends. In DNA form, the CDR3 reads TGTGCCAGCAGCGAGGAGCCCTACGAGCAGTACTTC. This sequence encodes CASSEEPYEQYF. Full variable domain (missing parts from reference TRBV7-6 and TRBJ2-7): GAGVSQSPRYKVTKRGQDVALRCDPISGHVSLYWYRQALGQGPEFLTYFNYEAQQDKSGLPNDRFSAERPEGSISTLTIQRTEQRDSAMYRCASSEEPYEQYFGPGTRLTVT.

The J gene is TRBJ2-5, the V gene TRBV14; D uncertain. The V gene's germline CDR1 is SGHDN and CDR2 FVKESK. V shed 0 bases and J shed 5 bases, with 4 bases lying between them. The CDR3 totals 12 residues. CDR3 residues: CASSQDEETQYF. In DNA, the CDR3 is TGTGCCAGCAGCCAAGATGAGGAGACCCAGTACTTC.

In the case of this clone: In the same sample, other DNA sequences code for this CDR3. This chain links TRBV6-6 with TRBJ2-7; D may be TRBD2 (5 bases). Looked up from germline, CDR1 is MNHNY and CDR2 is SVGAGI (reference sequence). The CDR3 runs 12 residues. V lost 5 bases and J 0 bases, leaving 5 bases between the germline ends. CDR3 in DNA: TGTGCCAGCAGTGGACTCTCCTACGAGCAGTACTTC. Protein: CASSGLSYEQYF.

The chain uses TRBV4-1 and TRBJ2-2; D not certain. The CDR3 covers 14 residues. V lost 4 bases and J 8 bases, leaving 14 bases between the germline ends. Germline V gives CDR1 MGHRA, CDR2 YSYEKL. CDR3 region: CASSRVLREGELFF. CDR3 DNA: TGCGCCAGCAGCCGCGTATTAAGAGAGGGGGAGCTGTTTTTT.

On this clone itself: In the same sample, other DNA sequences code for this CDR3. The J gene is TRBJ1-1, the V gene TRBV9; D unresolved. The germline V gene encodes CDR1 SGDLS and CDR2 YYNGEE. This CDR3 contains 9 residues. Trimming removed 5 bases from V and 10 bases from J, with 6 bases in between. CDR3 bases: TGTGCCAGCAGTCCGGGAGCTTTCTTT. Translation gives CASSPGAFF.

This chain connects TRBV28 to TRBJ2-3; 7 bases are shared with TRBD2. CDR3 length equals 17 residues. The junction had 10 bases not matched to a gene; V was cut back by 0 bases and J by 4 bases. The germline gives CDR1 MDHEN, CDR2 SYDVKM. DNA of the CDR3: TGTGCCAGCAGTTTATGGGGCGGGAGTCATGAAGCAGATACGCAGTATTTT. It specifies CASSLWGGSHEADTQYF. The whole variable domain, filled in from reference TRBV28 and TRBJ2-3, reads DVKVTQSSRYLVKRTGEKVFLECVQDMDHENMFWYRQDPGLGLRLIYFSYDVKMKEKGDIPEGYSVSREKKERFSLILESASTNQTSMYLCASSLWGGSHEADTQYFGPGTRLTVL.

The chain carries TRBV5-1 and TRBJ2-5; a possible D gene is TRBD1 (5 bases). The CDR3 has 15 amino acids. Germline V CDR1 and CDR2: SGHRS, YFSETQ. The V and J ends lost 2 bases and 2 bases respectively, with 13 bases between them. This chain's CDR3 is CASSFRQPRQETQYF. The CDR3, as DNA: TGCGCCAGCAGCTTCCGACAGCCGAGACAAGAGACCCAGTACTTC.

The J gene is TRBJ2-1, the V gene TRBV9, with D uncertain. The CDR3 contains 16 residues. V lost 5 bases to trimming and J lost 6 bases, with 21 bases between them. The germline CDR1 and CDR2 sequences are SGDLS and YYNGEE. Written as DNA, the CDR3 is TGTGCCAGCAGTGCCCCTCCTCCTGGCGAGTTCAATGAGCAGTTCTTC. It yields the protein CASSAPPPGEFNEQFF. Full variable domain (missing parts from reference TRBV9 and TRBJ2-1): DSGVTQTPKHLITATGQRVTLRCSPRSGDLSVYWYQQSLDQGLQFLIQYYNGEERAKGNILERFSAQQFPDLHSELNLSSLELGDSALYFCASSAPPPGEFNEQFFGPGTRLTVL.

Details on this clone: Other DNA sequences in the sample encode the same CDR3. The chain employs TRBV27 and TRBJ1-5; D unresolved. Germline V gives CDR1 MNHEY, CDR2 SMNVEV (reference sequence). There are 13 residues in the CDR3. V gave up 5 bases and J gave up 0 bases, with 5 bases separating them. DNA for the CDR3: TGTGCCAGCAGTCACTATAGCAATCAGCCCCAGCATTTT. This encodes CASSHYSNQPQHF.

This clone has a handful of counts. This chain links TRBV5-6 with TRBJ2-5; D perhaps matches TRBD1 (6 bases). CDR3 size: 10 residues. The germline V and J ends were trimmed by 7 bases and 11 bases, with 12 bases remaining between them. Germline loops: CDR1 SGHDT, CDR2 YYEEEE. In nucleotides, the CDR3 is TGTGCCAGCGGAGAGGGGGAGCAGTACTTC. The encoded protein is CASGEGEQYF.

Only a few counts were recorded for this clone. The identical CDR3 is also encoded by other nucleotide sequences in the sample. This CDR3 reads CAWSVNTEAFF. CDR3 DNA: TGTGCCTGGAGTGTGAACACTGAAGCTTTCTTT. The chain links TRBV30 to TRBJ1-1; D is unresolved. There are 11 residues in the CDR3. Looked up from germline, CDR1 is GTSNPN and CDR2 is SVGIG (reference sequence). V was pared by 0 bases and J by 1 base, with 0 bases between. Together with reference TRBV30 and TRBJ1-1, the CDR3 gives the full variable domain: SQTIHQWPATLVQPVGSPLSLECTVEGTSNPNLYWYRQAAGRGLQLLFYSVGIGQISSEVPQNLSASRPQDRQFILSSKKLLLSDSGFYLCAWSVNTEAFFGQGTRLTVV.

The V and J genes are TRBV18 and TRBJ2-7; 9 bases are shared with TRBD1. The V gene's germline CDR1 is KGHSH and CDR2 LQKENI. The CDR3 extends over 15 amino acids. Losses at the gene ends were 5 bases for V and 1 base for J; bases not matched to a gene: 6. Here the CDR3 reads CASSDRDRVSYEQYF. Here the CDR3 DNA reads TGTGCCAGCTCAGACCGGGACAGGGTTTCCTACGAGCAGTACTTC.

This chain connects TRBV6-6 to TRBJ2-7, with TRBD1 matching over 9 bases. There are 15 residues in the CDR3. With 0 bases clipped from V and 4 bases from J, the junction kept 4 bases outside the gene matches. CDR1 is MNHNY and CDR2 is SVGAGI in the germline V gene (reference sequence). This CDR3 reads CASSYSQGALYEQYF. CDR3 nucleotide sequence: TGTGCCAGCAGTTACTCACAGGGGGCGCTTTACGAGCAGTACTTC.

The chain links TRBV13 to TRBJ2-5, with D possibly matching TRBD2 (7 bases). This CDR3 comprises 16 residues. Germline loops: CDR1 PRHDT, CDR2 FYEKMQ (reference sequence). Trimming pared 1 base from V and 4 bases from J, leaving 16 bases between. CDR3 DNA sequence: TGTGCCAGCAGCTTAGTTTTACAGGGAGGGGGAGAGACCCAGTACTTC. This translates into CASSLVLQGGGETQYF.

The V and J genes are TRBV13 and TRBJ2-1, with D uncertain. This CDR3 has 15 amino acids. The germline CDR1 and CDR2 sequences are PRHDT and FYEKMQ (reference sequence). V was cut by 5 bases and J by 9 bases, with 20 bases left in between. The CDR3 sequence: CASSPPGRVSREQFF. The CDR3, as DNA: TGTGCCAGCAGCCCCCCAGGTAGGGTAAGCCGTGAGCAGTTCTTC.

V and J are TRBV25-1 and TRBJ1-1; the D is unclear. Trimming pared 8 bases from V and 3 bases from J, leaving 13 bases between. CDR1 and CDR2 (germline): MGHDK, SYGVNS. This CDR3 is built from 13 residues. CDR3 amino acids: CASLDYGDTEAFF. CDR3 nucleotides: TGTGCCAGCCTCGACTACGGGGACACTGAAGCTTTCTTT.

The gene calls are TRBV7-2 and TRBJ1-5; D remains ambiguous. This CDR3 is built from 12 residues. Germline V gene lookup returns CDR1 SGHTA and CDR2 FQGNSA. Between the trimmed V and J ends, which lost 4 bases and 9 bases, there was a span of 10 bases. CDR3 loop: CASSSTLVPQHF. The CDR3 nucleotides are TGTGCCAGCAGCTCTACCCTGGTGCCCCAGCATTTT.

This chain joins TRBV7-6 and TRBJ2-3, with D unclear. Germline V lookup: CDR1 SGHVS, CDR2 FNYEAQ. Trimming removed 5 bases at V and 0 bases at J, with 9 bases between. The CDR3 totals 14 residues. CDR3: CASSPPGSTDTQYF. CDR3 bases: TGTGCCAGCAGCCCCCCTGGGAGCACAGATACGCAGTATTTT.